The rows below give T cell receptor beta chains drawn from one sample of a study of siplizumab effects on memory and regulatory T cells. Assay: immunoSEQ multiplex PCR; the TCRdb copy retains only in-frame clones and omits some. The sample shows roughly 100,000 clones, about 93% of them seen only once. Sample: Tregs sorted from blood. These receptors all stem from a human donor in good health. Each CDR3 is given with its conserved first and last residue.

v_gene	j_gene	CDR3aa
TRBV18	TRBJ2-1	CASSPRIAARDEQFF
TRBV30	TRBJ1-2	CAWNSPDRGDYGYTF
TRBV6-1	TRBJ1-6	CASSERGSPLHF
TRBV5-6	TRBJ2-7	CASSLGQENEQYF
TRBV2	TRBJ2-5	CASSERRTQYF
TRBV18	TRBJ1-5	CASSPTIDREQPQHF
TRBV5-4	TRBJ1-2	CASSQPSTGYGYTF
TRBV6-5	TRBJ1-2	CASSYSAAPGVYGYTF
TRBV11-3	TRBJ2-7	CASSRGQGPSYEQYF
TRBV6-5	TRBJ1-6	CASMAGTNSPLHF
TRBV9	TRBJ2-7	CASSVGGPGEDEQYF
TRBV4-1	TRBJ1-2	CASSHGQTNYGYTF
TRBV10-3	TRBJ2-1	CAISDGTAEQFF
TRBV14	TRBJ2-5	CASSRGSGVQETQYF
TRBV6-5	TRBJ2-1	CASSPLGQGYNEQFF
TRBV9	TRBJ1-1	CASSPQVGNTEAFF
TRBV6-5	TRBJ2-5	CASSYNNRETQYF
TRBV5-6	TRBJ2-2	CASSLIRTGELFF
TRBV29-1	TRBJ2-1	CSVGALSWQPRRNEQFF
TRBV19	TRBJ2-7	CASSSAEDEQYF
TRBV7-2	TRBJ2-6	CASSLEGQAFSGANVLTF
TRBV5-1	TRBJ2-3	CASSFRPPGGYGTDTQYF
TRBV25-1	TRBJ1-4	CASSERDQNEKLFF
TRBV18	TRBJ2-2	CASSRDREDTGELFF
TRBV10-2	TRBJ2-6	CATKSTGPSGANVLTF